This entry lists 17 T cell receptor beta chains sequenced from one sample in a study of blood T cells in healthy people across ages. With a J-beta primer mix and a sample-barcoded 5' primer, a second PCR ran 7 to 11 cycles. Using its own MiXCR run on the 5' RACE reads, TCRdb lists one record per CDR3 protein. The sample contains 1.5 million to 2 million distinct CDR3 sequences, roughly 50% of which appear only once. Sequenced input: blood. Every receptor here comes from a woman aged 40 to 50 in good health.

To note about this clonotype: A read error may account for a junction end that differs from germline. The chain uses TRBV7-8 and TRBJ1-2; unclear D gene. Germline-derived CDR1 and CDR2 are SGHVS and FQNEAQ. The CDR3 loop spans 16 amino acids. In DNA form, the CDR3 reads TGTGCCAGCAGCTTGTCTCCGGGAGCCCCTAACTATAGCTACACCTTC. Protein sequence: CASSLSPGAPNYSYTF.

This clonotype was detected only a few times. The rearrangement joins TRBV12-5 to TRBJ2-7, with 7 bases lining up with TRBD1. The CDR3 has 13 residues. J was trimmed by 7 bases and V by 5 bases; bases with no gene match: 8. The germline V gene has CDR1 LGHNT and CDR2 FRNRAP. DNA for the CDR3: TGTGCTAGTGGTGTGGAGACAGGGAGAGAGCAGTACTTC. It encodes CASGVETGREQYF.

This clonotype was counted only a few times. The chain recombines TRBV20-1 with TRBJ2-1; 7 bases map to TRBD2. Trimming cost V 8 bases and J 9 bases; bases outside gene matches: 16. CDR1 is DFQATT and CDR2 is SNEGSKA in the germline V gene (reference sequence). The CDR3 is 14 residues long. Written as DNA, the CDR3 is TGCAGTCCGAGATGGGGACTACTCGGTCCTGAGCAGTTCTTC. As protein: CSPRWGLLGPEQFF.

In its sample, this clonotype was seen a few times. Its ends do not fully match the called genes, so a read error is possible. The chain couples TRBV7-7 to TRBJ2-5, with D possibly TRBD2 on 6 matching bases. The CDR3 is 15 amino acids. Germline V gives CDR1 SSHAT, CDR2 FNYEAQ (reference sequence). The CDR3: CASSLGLAWEETQYF. The CDR3, as DNA: TGTGCTAGCAGCTTAGGCCTAGCGTGGGAAGAGACCCAGTACTTC. Full variable domain (rest looked up from reference TRBV7-7 and TRBJ2-5): GAGVSQSPRYKVTKRGQDVTLRCDPISSHATLYWYQQALGQGPEFLTYFNYEAQPDKSGLPSDRFSAERPEGSISTLTIQRTEQRDSAMYRCASSLGLAWEETQYFGPGTRLLVL.

A single count supports this clonotype. The chain joins TRBV6-2 or TRBV6-3 to TRBJ2-3; no clear D. This CDR3 is built from 14 residues. V shed 5 bases and J shed 4 bases, with 13 bases lying between them. CDR1 is MNHEY, CDR2 SVGEGT, per germline. The CDR3 here is CASSLLSRADTQYF. The CDR3 bases are TGTGCCAGCAGTCTTCTTAGCCGCGCAGATACGCAGTATTTT.

The gene calls are TRBV7-3 and TRBJ2-1; tentative D call: TRBD2 (6 bases). The CDR3 has 15 residues. V was pared by 6 bases and J by 9 bases, with 21 bases between. The germline V gene encodes CDR1 SGHTA and CDR2 FQGTGA. This CDR3 reads CASSPLAASAGEQFF. CDR3 nucleotide sequence: TGTGCCAGCAGTCCCCTGGCGGCCTCAGCGGGTGAGCAGTTCTTC.

This chain connects TRBV7-2 to TRBJ1-2, with D uncertain. Per the germline V gene, CDR1 is SGHTA and CDR2 is FQGNSA. This CDR3 comprises 12 residues. V was cut by 5 bases and J by 10 bases, with 14 bases left in between. DNA of the CDR3: TGTGCCAGCAGCATTAGCGACGGGGACTACACCTTC. Amino acid sequence: CASSISDGDYTF.

The chain couples TRBV7-6 to TRBJ2-3, with TRBD2 matching over 13 bases. Germline V gene data show CDR1 as SGHVS and CDR2 as FNYEAQ. The CDR3 spans 15 residues. With 4 bases clipped from V and 7 bases from J, the junction kept 5 bases outside the gene matches. CDR3 residues: CASSSGTSGMNTQYF. The CDR3 bases are TGTGCCAGCAGCTCCGGGACTAGCGGGATGAATACGCAGTATTTT. Based on the CDR3 plus reference TRBV7-6 and TRBJ2-3, the full variable domain is GAGVSQSPRYKVTKRGQDVALRCDPISGHVSLYWYRQALGQGPEFLTYFNYEAQQDKSGLPNDRFSAERPEGSISTLTIQRTEQRDSAMYRCASSSGTSGMNTQYFGPGTRLTVL.

The chain uses TRBV5-1 and TRBJ2-7; 7 bases line up with TRBD2. The CDR3 extends over 16 amino acids. After removal of 6 bases from V and 2 bases from J, the junction contained 14 bases not matched to a gene. Germline loops: CDR1 SGHRS, CDR2 YFSETQ. CDR3 sequence (DNA): TGCGCCAGCACCCTGGGGGGGGGTGCTGGTACCTACGAGCAGTACTTC. This codes for CASTLGGGAGTYEQYF.

This sequence joins TRBV7-2 and TRBJ1-2; D unclear. Trimming cost V 2 bases and J 4 bases, with 14 bases left between them. The CDR3 totals 15 residues. CDR1 is SGHTA and CDR2 is FQGNSA in the germline V gene. The chain's CDR3 is CASSLSRTPSYGYTF. Here the CDR3 DNA reads TGTGCCAGCAGCTTATCTCGGACCCCTTCCTATGGCTACACCTTC.

This clonotype was counted only a few times. The rearrangement joins TRBV5-1 to TRBJ1-2, with D possibly being TRBD1 (5 bases). The CDR3 covers 15 residues. Between the trimmed V and J ends, which lost 4 bases and 4 bases, there was a span of 17 bases. Germline V gives CDR1 SGHRS, CDR2 YFSETQ. CDR3 nucleotides: TGCGCCAGCAGCCCTCGTTCGGGGGGTGTCTATGGCTACACCTTC. Its translation: CASSPRSGGVYGYTF.

The chain carries TRBV5-1 and TRBJ1-4, with D possibly TRBD1 on 6 matching bases. Germline CDR1 SGHRS, CDR2 YFSETQ. The CDR3 loop spans 15 amino acids. Trimming removed 4 bases at V and 7 bases at J, with 17 bases between. The CDR3 sequence: CASSHVQGRSEKLFF. The CDR3 bases are TGCGCCAGCAGCCACGTACAGGGTAGAAGTGAAAAACTGTTTTTT.

This clonotype appeared a few times. V usage is TRBV6-5 and J usage is TRBJ2-3; D is possibly TRBD1 (5 bases). The CDR3 is 14 amino acids. V was pared by 3 bases and J by 6 bases, with 13 bases between. Germline loops: CDR1 MNHEY, CDR2 SVGAGI. CDR3 sequence reads: CASSYPTKGDTQYF. The CDR3 DNA reads as TGTGCCAGCAGTTATCCCACCAAGGGGGATACGCAGTATTTT.

The chain recombines TRBV21-1 with TRBJ1-5; the D segment call TRBD1 is taken from the table without a DNA check. TRBV21-1 is tagged as a pseudogene. This CDR3 contains 21 residues. As DNA, the CDR3 is TGTGCCAGCAGCAAAGCGTTCGACCGGGACAGTATCGTGTATAGCAATCAGCCCCAGCATTTT. Its protein is CASSKAFDRDSIVYSNQPQHF.

This clonotype appeared a few times. The chain combines TRBV11-2 with TRBJ2-3; a weak D match, TRBD1 (5 bases). Trimming removed 0 bases at V and 0 bases at J, with 10 bases between. The germline V gene has CDR1 SGHAT and CDR2 FQNNGV. The CDR3 has 16 residues. CDR3 region: CASSLELQGSTDTQYF. In DNA, the CDR3 is TGTGCCAGCAGCTTAGAACTTCAGGGTAGCACAGATACGCAGTATTTT.

Note on this clonotype: At one of its ends the junction is not consistent with the germline gene, which may arise from a read error. V gene TRBV6-2 or TRBV6-3 combines with J gene TRBJ2-7; possibly TRBD2 for D (6 bases). The assigned J gene may be wrong: the sequence end matches TRBJ2-5 better. This CDR3 is built from 15 residues. CDR1 is MNHEY, CDR2 SVGEGT, per germline. Here the CDR3 reads CASSYGGVHQGTQYF. As DNA, the CDR3 is TGTGCCAGCAGTTACGGCGGGGTTCACCAAGGGACCCAGTACTTC.

This clonotype was seen a few times. The chain combines TRBV12-3 or TRBV12-4 with TRBJ2-3; D possibly matches TRBD1 or TRBD2 (5 bases each). Trimming cost V 7 bases and J 9 bases, with 17 bases left between them. The CDR3 contains 13 residues. The CDR3 reads CASNRDGRRTQYF. In DNA, the CDR3 is TGTGCCAGCAATAGGGACGGCAGGAGGACGCAGTATTTT.